The present TCR beta chain was sequenced within a study of blood T cells in healthy people across ages. Sample-barcoded 5' priming and a J-beta primer mix drove a second PCR of roughly 7 to 11 cycles. One entry per CDR3 protein, called by TCRdb with MiXCR from the 5' RACE reads. The repertoire holds over a million distinct CDR3 sequences, with 20% to 25% as singletons. V shed 6 bases and J 5 bases; nucleotides not matched to a gene: 6. This CDR3 is 14 amino acids long. These records were also assigned to another study, of T cells of mothers and their children.

V is TRBV12-3 or TRBV12-4 and J is TRBJ1-2, with 10 bases matching TRBD1. The sequence was obtained from a girl aged 2 to 10 in good health. What was sequenced was blood. In DNA, the CDR3 is TGTGCCAGCAGCTTGCCGGGACAGGGGTATGGCTACACCTTC. It yields the protein CASSLPGQGYGYTF.